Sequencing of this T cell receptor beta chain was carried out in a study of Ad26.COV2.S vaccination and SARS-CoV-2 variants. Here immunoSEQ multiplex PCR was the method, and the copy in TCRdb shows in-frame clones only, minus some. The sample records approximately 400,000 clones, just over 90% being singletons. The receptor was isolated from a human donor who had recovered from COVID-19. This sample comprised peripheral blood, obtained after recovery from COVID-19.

The CDR3, as DNA: TGTGCCAGCAGCGTAGGAACTCTAGCGGGGGGCTTGGAGACCCAGTACTTC. The encoded protein is CASSVGTLAGGLETQYF. V and J are TRBV9 and TRBJ2-5, with 11 bases matching TRBD2. Germline CDR1 is SGDLS and CDR2 is YYNGEE. The CDR3 is 17 residues long. The junction had 9 bases not matched to a gene; V was cut back by 0 bases and J by 5 bases. Complete variable domain (other parts from reference TRBV9 and TRBJ2-5): DSGVTQTPKHLITATGQRVTLRCSPRSGDLSVYWYQQSLDQGLQFLIQYYNGEERAKGNILERFSAQQFPDLHSELNLSSLELGDSALYFCASSVGTLAGGLETQYFGPGTRLLVL.